The T cell receptor beta chain under discussion was sequenced for a study of T cell repertoires in cytomegalovirus infection (dated by TCRdb to about 2019). For context, the study as a whole: Peptide stimulations targeted recently identified HLA-C-restricted CMV epitopes, whose presentation resists viral immunomodulation, together with well-studied HLA-B-restricted epitopes. Donor HLA type was relevant to the analysis, as public TCR beta signatures indicated carriage of CMV infection together with the matching HLA type.

Paper-wide results and their limitations: The ex vivo response was dominated by HLA-C-restricted CMV-specific TCR beta clonotypes, which also provided the single most frequent clonotype in two of eight donors. In both this cohort and an independent cohort of several hundred donors, the cumulative frequency of public TCR beta family members distinguished carriers of CMV infection plus the relevant HLA type.

This clonotype was observed a few times. The antigen it binds to is not known. Qualities for individual bases were not recorded, and no much larger clone is one base off. In light of the paper, this sample's treatment or condition label describes: in vitro stimulation with specific CMV peptide epitopes to enrich CMV-specific T cells. Sequencing relied on an Illumina HiSeq 1500. TCRdb trimmed public reads at Q25 via fastp, called clones via MiXCR and kept in-frame beta chains. Each entry is one CDR3 protein sequence, shown with its most common DNA and genes. The sample table lists under 850,000 distinct CDR3 sequences, around 35% of them with a count of one. Jointly, the top ten make up about 18% of the sample. V was cut back by 7 bases and J by 2 bases, leaving a gap of 13 bases between them. From its cysteine to its phenylalanine, the CDR3 spans 13 amino acids. Only the CDR3 region is kept as DNA, spanning 39 bases read in frame from base 1. Via the germline V gene (reference sequence), CDR1 is DFQATT and CDR2 SNEGSKA.

The source is a human donor in good health (CMV status not recorded). Some clones in this sample may be carry-over from other donors' samples. The material sequenced was cultured PBMCs, taken from culture after CMV antigen stimulation. Recombination connected TRBV20-1 to TRBJ2-3; confidence is insufficient to name the D gene. The CDR3 reads as follows: CSDLKNPTDTQYF. The DNA sequence is given as TGCAGTGACCTAAAAAACCCCACAGATACGCAGTATTTT.